Following are 12 T cell receptor beta chains from one sample sequenced in a study of blood T cell repertoires in COVID-19. The repertoire was sequenced with immunoSEQ multiplex PCR; TCRdb's copy has only in-frame clones and lacks some. The sample lists around 170,000 clones, roughly 90% occurring once. Sequencing was done on a sample of peripheral blood. The receptors stem from a man aged 50 or older with acute or convalescent COVID-19.

The CDR3 loop is CASSPYGTRDVYEQYF. DNA for the CDR3: TGCGCCAGCAGCCCCTACGGGACTCGGGACGTCTACGAGCAGTACTTC. The gene calls are TRBV5-1 and TRBJ2-7, with TRBD2 as a possible D gene (6 bases). The CDR3 totals 16 residues. Trimming shortened V by 4 bases and J by 3 bases, and 20 bases separated the two germline ends. CDR1 SGHRS and CDR2 YFSETQ come from the germline V gene.

The gene calls are TRBV19 and TRBJ2-5, with D perhaps TRBD1 (6 bases). V dropped 5 bases and J dropped 4 bases, with 14 bases sitting between them. CDR1 is LNHDA and CDR2 is SQIVND in the germline V gene (reference sequence). The CDR3 totals 14 residues. The CDR3 nucleotides are TGTGCCAGTAGTGTGGGACACCGCGGAGAGACCCAGTACTTC. This translates into CASSVGHRGETQYF.

This rearrangement joins TRBV4-2 to TRBJ2-3, with D possibly TRBD2 on 6 matching bases. CDR3 length: 12 residues. Germline-derived CDR1 and CDR2 are LGHNA and YNFKEQ. Trimming pared 0 bases from V and 8 bases from J, leaving 6 bases between. CDR3 amino acids: CASSQEEGTQYF. The CDR3 DNA is TGTGCCAGCAGCCAAGAGGAGGGTACGCAGTATTTT.

This sequence joins TRBV19 and TRBJ1-2, with a tentative D call TRBD1 (6 bases). The CDR3 is 16 amino acids. Trimming pared 5 bases from V and 0 bases from J, leaving 16 bases between. Per germline, CDR1 LNHDA and CDR2 SQIVND (reference sequence). CDR3 loop: CASSFPGAGANYGYTF. The CDR3 region has the DNA TGTGCCAGTAGTTTCCCAGGGGCAGGGGCTAACTATGGCTACACCTTC.

This clone is a singleton in its sample. This sequence joins TRBV27 and TRBJ2-1, with a tentative D call TRBD1 (5 bases). Germline values: CDR1 MNHEY, CDR2 SMNVEV (reference sequence). Between the trimmed V and J ends, which lost 5 bases and 7 bases, there was a span of 12 bases. This CDR3 spans 13 amino acids. The CDR3 DNA sequence: TGTGCCAGCAGTCGCAGGGTAGGGAATGAGCAGTTCTTC. Its translation is CASSRRVGNEQFF.

The chain recombines TRBV29-1 with TRBJ2-1; the match to TRBD2 covers 9 bases. The V segment lost 6 bases and the J segment 4 bases; nucleotides outside the gene matches: 7. CDR1 is SQVTM, CDR2 ANQGSEA, per germline. This CDR3 is 14 amino acids long. Written as DNA, the CDR3 is TGCAGCGTCCCCAGCGGGGGGCCGTACAATGAGCAGTTCTTC. It is translated as CSVPSGGPYNEQFF.

The CDR3 is CASSLQVMNTEAFF. The CDR3, as DNA: TGTGCCAGCAGCTTGCAGGTCATGAACACTGAAGCTTTCTTT. The chain links TRBV7-2 to TRBJ1-1; D ambiguous. The CDR3 has 14 residues. Between the trimmed V and J ends, which lost 3 bases and 0 bases, there was a span of 8 bases. Germline V gene sequence: CDR1 SGHTA, CDR2 FQGNSA.

For the CDR3, the DNA is TGTGCCAGTAGTGGATCGGGGGGTAACACTGAAGCTTTCTTT. This gives the protein CASSGSGGNTEAFF. The chain links TRBV19 to TRBJ1-1; D perhaps matches TRBD1 (5 bases). CDR1 is LNHDA and CDR2 is SQIVND in the germline V gene (reference sequence). This CDR3 spans 14 amino acids. V lost 5 bases to trimming and J lost 2 bases, with 12 bases between them.

The chain employs TRBV6-2 or TRBV6-3 and TRBJ2-1; 9 nucleotides align to TRBD2. The CDR3 totals 14 residues. J lost 10 bases, V lost 2 bases, and 6 bases had no gene match. Germline V lookup: CDR1 MNHEY, CDR2 SVGEGT. CDR3 DNA: TGTGCCAGCAGTTACCTTTCTAGCGGGGCCGAGCAGTTCTTC. Amino acid sequence: CASSYLSSGAEQFF.

The J gene is TRBJ2-7, the V gene TRBV6-1, with 9 bases that match TRBD1. There are 14 residues in the CDR3. Germline CDR1 reads MNHNS; CDR2 reads SASEGT. V was clipped by 7 bases and J by 3 bases; unmatched bases: 7. CDR3 region: CASKNPGQGYEQYF. The CDR3, as DNA: TGTGCCAGCAAAAACCCGGGACAGGGCTACGAGCAGTACTTC.

This clone was seen only once. The chain is built from TRBV12-3 or TRBV12-4 and TRBJ2-6; no firm D call. This CDR3 region has 13 residues. Trimming took 3 bases from V and 2 from J, leaving 2 bases between them. The CDR3 bases are TGTGCCAGCAGTTTTACTGGGGCCAACGTCCTGACTTTC. Protein product: CASSFTGANVLTF.

The rearrangement links TRBV28 to TRBJ1-5; D is ambiguous. V was pared by 5 bases and J by 1 base, with 9 bases between. Germline lookup yields CDR1 MDHEN and CDR2 SYDVKM. The CDR3 contains 14 residues. The CDR3 nucleotides read TGTGCCAGCAGTATCCTGAGGAGCAATCAGCCCCAGCATTTT. Amino acids: CASSILRSNQPQHF.